Shown below are 17 T cell receptor beta chains from a single sample sequenced in a study of early stage breast cancer tumors. The repertoire was sequenced with immunoSEQ multiplex PCR; TCRdb's copy has only in-frame clones and lacks some. The sample holds about 34,000 clones; almost 75% are singletons and the top ten take over 9%. The material sequenced was breast tumor tissue. The receptors stem from a young adult with breast cancer.

The chain has TRBV29-1 and TRBJ1-1, with no clear D. The CDR3 is 11 amino acids. V shed 8 bases and J shed 11 bases, with 18 bases lying between them. The germline gives CDR1 SQVTM, CDR2 ANQGSEA. CDR3 in amino acids: CSSLYNRRAFF. The CDR3 nucleotides read TGCAGCTCGTTGTACAATCGGCGGGCTTTCTTT.

The chain joins TRBV12-2 to TRBJ1-2; the table's TRBD1 call for D was not verified on the DNA. TRBV12-2 is assigned pseudogene status. The CDR3 totals 16 residues. The CDR3 loop reads CASRLGRTGGEDGYTF. The DNA of the CDR3 is TGTGCAAGTCGCTTAGGCCGTACAGGGGGCGAGGATGGCTACACCTTC.

J is TRBJ1-1 and V is TRBV7-3; D is unresolved. The CDR3 extends over 15 amino acids. The V end lost 5 bases, the J end lost 5 bases, and 18 bases lay between the germline ends. Germline CDR1 is SGHTA and CDR2 is FQGTGA. CDR3 DNA sequence: TGTGCCAGCAGCCCCACGGCGGCGGGGAGGACTGAAGCTTTCTTT. It specifies CASSPTAAGRTEAFF.

Only a few counts were recorded for this clone. This chain uses TRBV4-2 with TRBJ2-1; D is undetermined. This CDR3 contains 14 residues. Trimming shortened V by 2 bases and J by 3 bases, and 8 bases separated the two germline ends. Germline V gene sequence: CDR1 LGHNA, CDR2 YNFKEQ. CDR3 residues: CASSQRSYYNEQFF. The CDR3 bases are TGTGCCAGCAGCCAAAGAAGCTACTACAATGAGCAGTTCTTC.

CDR3 residues: CASSSQSADNEQFF. CDR3 DNA: TGCGCCAGCAGCTCCCAGTCAGCCGACAATGAGCAGTTCTTC. The rearrangement joins TRBV5-1 to TRBJ2-1; D call uncertain. The CDR3 covers 14 residues. Between the trimmed V and J ends, which lost 3 bases and 5 bases, there was a span of 12 bases. CDR1 is SGHRS and CDR2 is YFSETQ in the germline V gene.

The J gene is TRBJ2-1, the V gene TRBV30; TRBD2 agrees at 10 bases. Trimming at V came to 5 bases and at J to 7 bases, leaving 5 bases not matched to a gene. The CDR3 totals 13 residues. Germline V gene sequence: CDR1 GTSNPN, CDR2 SVGIG (reference sequence). The CDR3, as DNA: TGTGCCTGGGATCGAGCGGGAGGGAATGAGCAGTTCTTC. Residues: CAWDRAGGNEQFF.

The table lists this clone with a few counts. V and J are TRBV7-9 and TRBJ1-2; D is undetermined. CDR1 SEHNR and CDR2 FQNEAQ come from the germline V gene (reference sequence). The CDR3 runs 11 residues. The V end was cut by 9 bases, the J end by 6 bases, with 11 bases between. CDR3: CASYGSDGYTF. CDR3 nucleotide sequence: TGTGCCAGTTATGGCAGCGATGGCTACACCTTC.

This sequence joins TRBV6-5 and TRBJ1-6; D gene unclear. Germline CDR1 and CDR2: MNHEY and SVGAGI. V lost 4 bases and J 8 bases, leaving 6 bases between the germline ends. This CDR3 is 12 amino acids long. The CDR3 spells CASSFGDSPLHF. Written as DNA, the CDR3 is TGTGCCAGCAGTTTTGGGGATTCACCCCTCCACTTT.

This chain uses TRBV7-9 with TRBJ2-5; 8 bases are a match to TRBD1. The CDR3 consists of 15 residues. Germline V gene data show CDR1 as SEHNR and CDR2 as FQNEAQ (reference sequence). The V and J ends lost 1 base and 5 bases, in that order; junction bases with no gene match: 6. The CDR3 protein is CASSLGTGLGETQYF. Written as DNA, the CDR3 is TGTGCCAGCAGCTTAGGGACAGGGTTAGGTGAGACCCAGTACTTC. Full variable domain (rest looked up from reference TRBV7-9 and TRBJ2-5): DTGVSQNPRHKITKRGQNVTFRCDPISEHNRLYWYRQTLGQGPEFLTYFQNEAQLEKSRLLSDRFSAERPKGSFSTLEIQRTEQGDSAMYLCASSLGTGLGETQYFGPGTRLLVL.

The chain is built from TRBV7-2 and TRBJ2-7, with D unclear. In germline, CDR1 is SGHTA, CDR2 FQGNSA. CDR3 length: 15 residues. Trimming removed 4 bases from V and 0 bases from J, with 13 bases in between. Written as DNA, the CDR3 is TGTGCCAGCAGCTCCACAAGGTGGAGCTCCTACGAGCAGTACTTC. It codes for CASSSTRWSSYEQYF.

The genes are TRBV5-1 and TRBJ2-1; TRBD2 matches at 11 bases. This CDR3 region has 15 residues. V shed 5 bases, J shed 5 bases, and the junction held 6 bases outside the gene matches. Germline V gives CDR1 SGHRS, CDR2 YFSETQ. The CDR3 sequence is CASSLLAGDNNEQFF. The CDR3 DNA sequence: TGCGCCAGCAGTTTACTAGCGGGAGATAACAATGAGCAGTTCTTC. Looking up the rest from reference TRBV5-1 and TRBJ2-1 gives the full variable domain: KAGVTQTPRYLIKTRGQQVTLSCSPISGHRSVSWYQQTPGQGLQFLFEYFSETQRNKGNFPGRFSGRQFSNSRSEMNVSTLELGDSALYLCASSLLAGDNNEQFFGPGTRLTVL.

The chain recombines TRBV6-1 with TRBJ1-6; possible D gene TRBD1, 6 bases. V shed 4 bases and J shed 4 bases, with 17 bases lying between them. The CDR3 sequence is 17 residues long. Germline CDR1 and CDR2: MNHNS and SASEGT. CDR3 coding DNA: TGTGCCAGCAGTGCCCACAGGGCGGCCTCTTATAATTCACCCCTCCACTTT. It codes for CASSAHRAASYNSPLHF.

In its sample, this clone is medium-sized. V usage is TRBV10-3 and J usage is TRBJ2-7; D is uncertain. Germline CDR1 and CDR2: ENHRY and SYGVKD. The CDR3 is 11 amino acids. Trimming stripped 7 bases from V and 6 bases from J, with 10 bases between. CDR3 amino acids: CAIMVAGEQYF. CDR3 DNA: TGTGCCATCATGGTGGCTGGCGAGCAGTACTTC.

The chain joins TRBV5-5 to TRBJ2-3; TRBD2 matches at 7 bases. The trim removed 0 bases at V and 6 bases at J, leaving 7 bases unmatched. CDR1 is SGHKS and CDR2 is YYEKEE in the germline V gene (reference sequence). The CDR3 runs 15 residues. CDR3 sequence: CASSLGAGEGDTQYF. CDR3 sequence (DNA): TGTGCCAGCAGCTTGGGGGCGGGAGAGGGGGATACGCAGTATTTT. The full variable domain, in which reference TRBV5-5 and TRBJ2-3 provide the parts outside the CDR3, is DAGVTQSPTHLIKTRGQQVTLRCSPISGHKSVSWYQQVLGQGPQFIFQYYEKEERGRGNFPDRFSARQFPNYSSELNVNALLLGDSALYLCASSLGAGEGDTQYFGPGTRLTVL.

The chain carries TRBV6-5 and TRBJ2-1; TRBD2 matches 13 bases. From germline, CDR1 is MNHEY and CDR2 SVGAGI. J was trimmed by 3 bases and V by 4 bases; bases with no gene match: 0. The CDR3 contains 15 residues. This chain's CDR3 is CASSWTSGSYNEQFF. In nucleotides, the CDR3 is TGTGCCAGCAGTTGGACTAGCGGGAGCTACAATGAGCAGTTCTTC.

This clone was observed a single time. The V gene is TRBV11-3, the J gene TRBJ1-1; no reliable D call. The CDR3 consists of 13 residues. Trimming took off 3 bases at V and 4 bases at J, with 9 bases between the two ends. Per germline, CDR1 SGHNT and CDR2 YENEEA. CDR3 nucleotide sequence: TGTGCCAGCAGCTTTACGCGGACCACTGAAGCTTTCTTT. Amino acid sequence: CASSFTRTTEAFF.

The gene calls are TRBV16 and TRBJ2-2; D not certain. The germline V gene encodes CDR1 KGHSY and CDR2 FQNENV. V was cut by 4 bases and J by 8 bases, with 11 bases left in between. The CDR3 has 13 residues. CDR3 DNA: TGTGCCAGCAGCCTCAAATCCGCAGGGGAGCTGTTTTTT. It is translated as CASSLKSAGELFF.